This TCR beta chain derives from a study of cytotoxic CD8 clonotypes in ibrutinib-treated CLL. General study findings and limits: Private clonotypes, not public ones, expanded at ibrutinib response.

This clone was counted only a few times. Its specificity is unknown. Using immunoSEQ multiplex PCR, the repertoire was profiled, and TCRdb retains in-frame clones only, with some absent. The sample includes 11,000 or so clones, roughly 83% of them seen just once. The sequences come from PBMCs, collected at disease progression, from a patient treated with ibrutinib. The receptor comes from a human donor with chronic lymphocytic leukemia.

The CDR3 DNA reads TGCGCCAGCAGCCAAGAGGAACTAGCGGCAAACATTCAGTACTTC. Translated, it gives CASSQEELAANIQYF. This rearrangement joins TRBV4-1 to TRBJ2-4, with 8 nucleotides matching TRBD2. The CDR3 length is 15 residues. Trimming cost V 0 bases and J 6 bases; bases outside gene matches: 4. CDR1 and CDR2 (germline): MGHRA, YSYEKL.